Listed here is a single T cell receptor beta chain. The V gene lost 4 bases and the J gene lost 4 bases, with 13 bases spanning the gap. Germline V gene data show CDR1 as SGHRS and CDR2 as YFSETQ. The CDR3 totals 14 residues. The data belong to a study of neoadjuvant anti-PD-1 for oral cavity cancer. Time point noted: after neoadjuvant nivolumab, at surgical resection. No culture or expansion preceded analysis of these blood cells. The method was immunoSEQ multiplex PCR; TCRdb's version includes in-frame clones alone and lacks a portion of them. Of about 42,000 clones listed, 77% were seen once; the top ten hold approximately 4.8%.

This receptor was obtained from a person aged 35-80 years with oral cavity squamous cell carcinoma. J is TRBJ2-3 and V is TRBV5-1; D not resolved. The specimen was PBMCs, collected after nivolumab (anti-PD-1) treatment. DNA for the CDR3: TGCGCCAGCAGCGAGGCCGTTCTCTCAGATACGCAGTATTTT. Amino acids: CASSEAVLSDTQYF.